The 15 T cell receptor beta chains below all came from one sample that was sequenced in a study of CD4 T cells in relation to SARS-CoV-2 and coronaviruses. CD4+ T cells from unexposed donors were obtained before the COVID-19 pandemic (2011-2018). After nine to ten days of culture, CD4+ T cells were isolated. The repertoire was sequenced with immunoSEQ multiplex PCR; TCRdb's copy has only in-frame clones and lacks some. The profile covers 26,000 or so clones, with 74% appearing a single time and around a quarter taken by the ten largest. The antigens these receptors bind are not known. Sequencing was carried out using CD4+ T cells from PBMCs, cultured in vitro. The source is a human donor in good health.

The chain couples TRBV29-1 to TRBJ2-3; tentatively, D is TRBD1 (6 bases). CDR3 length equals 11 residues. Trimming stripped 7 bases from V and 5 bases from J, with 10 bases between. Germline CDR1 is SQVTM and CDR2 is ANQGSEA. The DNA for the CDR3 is TGCAGCGCAACAGGGCTAGATACGCAGTATTTT. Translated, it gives CSATGLDTQYF.

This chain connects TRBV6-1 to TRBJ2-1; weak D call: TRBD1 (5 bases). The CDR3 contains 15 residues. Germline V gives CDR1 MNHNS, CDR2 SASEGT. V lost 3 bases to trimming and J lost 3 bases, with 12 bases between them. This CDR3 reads CASSDLRVGYNEQFF. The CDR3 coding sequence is TGTGCCAGCAGTGATCTCAGGGTGGGCTACAATGAGCAGTTCTTC.

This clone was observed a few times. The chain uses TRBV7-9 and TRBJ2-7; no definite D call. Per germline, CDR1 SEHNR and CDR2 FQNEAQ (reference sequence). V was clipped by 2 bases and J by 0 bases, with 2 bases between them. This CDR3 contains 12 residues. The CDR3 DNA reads TGTGCCAGCAGCTTATCCTCCTACGAGCAGTACTTC. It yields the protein CASSLSSYEQYF.

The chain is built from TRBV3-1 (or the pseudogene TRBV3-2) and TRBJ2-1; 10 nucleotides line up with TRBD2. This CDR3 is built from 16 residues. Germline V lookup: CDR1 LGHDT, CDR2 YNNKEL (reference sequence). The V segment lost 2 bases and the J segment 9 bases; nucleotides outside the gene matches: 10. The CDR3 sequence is CASSQFSGGQTSEQFF. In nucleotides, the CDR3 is TGTGCCAGCAGCCAATTTAGCGGGGGGCAGACTAGTGAGCAGTTCTTC.

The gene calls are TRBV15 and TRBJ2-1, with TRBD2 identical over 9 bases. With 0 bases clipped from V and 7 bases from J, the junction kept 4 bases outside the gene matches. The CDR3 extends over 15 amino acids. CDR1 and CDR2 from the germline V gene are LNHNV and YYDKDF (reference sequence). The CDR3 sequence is CATSRDKAGGNEQFF. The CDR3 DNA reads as TGTGCCACCAGCAGAGACAAAGCGGGGGGAAATGAGCAGTTCTTC.

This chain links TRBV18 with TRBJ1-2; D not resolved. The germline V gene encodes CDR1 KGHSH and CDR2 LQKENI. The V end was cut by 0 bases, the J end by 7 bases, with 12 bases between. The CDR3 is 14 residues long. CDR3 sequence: CASSPPIGPSGYTF. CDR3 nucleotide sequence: TGTGCCAGCTCACCACCGATCGGACCGAGTGGCTACACCTTC.

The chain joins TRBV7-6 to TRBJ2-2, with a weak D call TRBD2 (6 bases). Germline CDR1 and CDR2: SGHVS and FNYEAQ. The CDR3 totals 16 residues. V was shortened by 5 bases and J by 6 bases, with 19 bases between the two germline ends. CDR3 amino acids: CASSPQGRPSPGELFF. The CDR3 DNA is TGTGCCAGCAGCCCCCAAGGGAGGCCCTCACCCGGGGAGCTGTTTTTT.

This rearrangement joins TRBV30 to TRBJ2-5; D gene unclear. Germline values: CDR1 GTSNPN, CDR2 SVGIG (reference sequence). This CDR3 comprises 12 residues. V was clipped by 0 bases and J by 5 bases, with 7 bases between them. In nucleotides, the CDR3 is TGTGCCTGGAGTGTGTTTAGGGAGACCCAGTACTTC. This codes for CAWSVFRETQYF.

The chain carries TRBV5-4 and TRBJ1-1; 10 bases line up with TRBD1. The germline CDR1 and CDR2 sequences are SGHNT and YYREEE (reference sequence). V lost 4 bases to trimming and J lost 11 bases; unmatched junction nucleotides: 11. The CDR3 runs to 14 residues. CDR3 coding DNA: TGTGCCAGCAGCCGGGACAGGGGTCCAAGAGGGGCTTTCTTT. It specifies CASSRDRGPRGAFF.

CDR3 nucleotide sequence: TGTGCCAGCAGTCCTTATATGGGGCTCTTAGGAGTTAATCACAATCAGCCCCAGCATTTT. It encodes CASSPYMGLLGVNHNQPQHF. This sequence joins TRBV27 and TRBJ1-5; D may be TRBD1 (5 bases). The CDR3 loop spans 20 amino acids. V lost 5 bases and J lost 3, with 29 bases in between. Germline CDR1 MNHEY, CDR2 SMNVEV (reference sequence).

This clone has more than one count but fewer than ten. Here the CDR3 DNA reads TGTGCCAGCAGCCAATTTCCAACTAATGAAAAACTGTTTTTT. This encodes CASSQFPTNEKLFF. The chain recombines TRBV3-1 (or the pseudogene TRBV3-2) with TRBJ1-4; D gene uncertain. The V end lost 2 bases, the J end lost 0 bases, and 4 bases lay between the germline ends. CDR3 length equals 14 residues. From germline, CDR1 is LGHDT and CDR2 YNNKEL (reference sequence).

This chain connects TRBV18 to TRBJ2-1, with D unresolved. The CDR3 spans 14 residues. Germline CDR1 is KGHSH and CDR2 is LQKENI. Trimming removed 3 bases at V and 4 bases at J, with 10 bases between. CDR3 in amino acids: CASSPQGNYNEQFF. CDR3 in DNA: TGTGCCAGCTCACCCCAAGGTAATTACAATGAGCAGTTCTTC. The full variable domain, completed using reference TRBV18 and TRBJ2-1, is NAGVMQNPRHLVRRRGQEARLRCSPMKGHSHVYWYRQLPEEGLKFMVYLQKENIIDESGMPKERFSAEFPKEGPSILRIQQVVRGDSAAYFCASSPQGNYNEQFFGPGTRLTVL.

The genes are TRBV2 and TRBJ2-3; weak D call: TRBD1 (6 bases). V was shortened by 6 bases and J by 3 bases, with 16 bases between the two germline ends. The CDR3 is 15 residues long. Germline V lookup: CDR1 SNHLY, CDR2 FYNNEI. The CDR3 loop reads CASRPTGQETDTQYF. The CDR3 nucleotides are TGTGCCAGCAGACCCACAGGGCAAGAAACAGATACGCAGTATTTT. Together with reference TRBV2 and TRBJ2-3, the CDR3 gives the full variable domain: EPEVTQTPSHQVTQMGQEVILRCVPISNHLYFYWYRQILGQKVEFLVSFYNNEISEKSEIFDDQFSVERPDGSNFTLKIRSTKLEDSAMYFCASRPTGQETDTQYFGPGTRLTVL.

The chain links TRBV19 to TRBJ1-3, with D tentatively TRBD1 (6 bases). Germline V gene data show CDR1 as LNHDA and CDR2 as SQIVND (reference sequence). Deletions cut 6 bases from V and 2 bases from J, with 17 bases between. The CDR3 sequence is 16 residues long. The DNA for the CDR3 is TGTGCCAGTAGCATAACTTACAGGGAGCCTGGAAACACCATATATTTT. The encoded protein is CASSITYREPGNTIYF.

In nucleotides, the CDR3 is TGTGCCAGCTCACCACAACTAGCGGGGCATCAAGAGACCCAGTACTTC. Translation gives CASSPQLAGHQETQYF. V gene TRBV18 combines with J gene TRBJ2-5, with TRBD2 matching over 10 bases. J lost 2 bases, V lost 1 base, and 4 bases had no gene match. The CDR3 is 16 residues long. Germline loops: CDR1 KGHSH, CDR2 LQKENI.